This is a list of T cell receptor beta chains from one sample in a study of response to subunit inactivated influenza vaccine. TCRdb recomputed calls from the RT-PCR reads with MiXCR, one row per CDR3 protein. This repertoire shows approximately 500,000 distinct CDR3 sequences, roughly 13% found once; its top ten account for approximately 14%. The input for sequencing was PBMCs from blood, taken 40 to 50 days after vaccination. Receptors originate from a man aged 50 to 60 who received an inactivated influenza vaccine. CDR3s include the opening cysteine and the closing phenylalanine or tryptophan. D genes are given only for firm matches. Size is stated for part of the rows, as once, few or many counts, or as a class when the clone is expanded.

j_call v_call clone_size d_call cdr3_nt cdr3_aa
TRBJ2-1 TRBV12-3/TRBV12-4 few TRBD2 TGTGCCAGCACCTTAGCGGGAGTCCACAATGAGCAGTTCTTC CASTLAGVHNEQFF
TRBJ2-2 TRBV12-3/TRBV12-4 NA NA TGTGCCAGCACCCTACATACCGGGGAGCTGTTTTTT CASTLHTGELFF
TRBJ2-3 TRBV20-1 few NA TGCAGTGCTAGGGGTGGGACGGCTAGCACAGATACGCAGTATTTT CSARGGTASTDTQYF
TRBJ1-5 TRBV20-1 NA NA TGCAGTGCTAGAGCCCCCGGGACGACCGGCAATCAGCCCCAGCATTTT CSARAPGTTGNQPQHF
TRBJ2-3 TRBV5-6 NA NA TGTGCCAGCAGCTTGGTCAGGAGGAGAACAGATACGCAGTATTTT CASSLVRRRTDTQYF
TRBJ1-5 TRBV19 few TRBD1 TGTGCCAGTCGCAGACCTGACAGGGTCGGCCAGCCCCAGCATTTT CASRRPDRVGQPQHF
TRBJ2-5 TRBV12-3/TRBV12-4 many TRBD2 TGTGCCAGCAGTCCCGGACTAGCGGGGATCCAAGAGACCCAGTACTTC CASSPGLAGIQETQYF
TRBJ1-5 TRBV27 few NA TGTGCCAGCAGCACCGTTGGGGATCAGCCCCAGCATTTT CASSTVGDQPQHF
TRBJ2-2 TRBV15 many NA TGTGCCACCAGCCCCAGGGTAGCTATGGCCGGGGAGCTGTTTTTT CATSPRVAMAGELFF
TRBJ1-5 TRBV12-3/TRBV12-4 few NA TGTGCCAGCACCTCTAGGGACAGCAATCAGCCCCAGCATTTT CASTSRDSNQPQHF
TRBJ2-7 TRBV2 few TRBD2 TGTGCCAGCAGTGATACCCTAGCGGGGGGGTACTACTACGAGCAGTACTTC CASSDTLAGGYYYEQYF